The clone carrying this T cell receptor beta chain was seen only a few times. What it binds is unknown. This sample is drawn from a study of cytomegalovirus exposure and HLA in healthy donors. Germline V gene lookup returns CDR1 SGHDT and CDR2 YYEEEE. With 4 bases removed from V and 8 bases from J, the gap between germline ends came to 14 bases. The CDR3 runs to 13 residues. Study-wide results and limits: Some V segments, TRBV6-2 and TRBV6-3 among them, were indistinguishable and were therefore excluded. The study flagged roughly 150 TCR beta chains as cytomegalovirus-associated. Researchers reported in a later analysis that common viral pathogens appeared linked to several top clusters.

Primers: 60 Vbeta forward and 13 Jbeta reverse. Per the original data handling: There were tens of millions of unique TCR beta chains by a later count, and approximately 10 million of them were shared. Clones were sequenced by immunoSEQ multiplex PCR, and TCRdb holds only the in-frame ones, with some missing. Clone size and the V and J calls come from that table; the DNA yielded D and trimming. The sample has approximately 190,000 clones, approximately 88% seen once. V and J are TRBV5-6 and TRBJ2-3, with a tentative D call TRBD1 (6 bases). The specimen was PBMCs. The clonotype was recovered from a woman aged 45-59 years in good health and CMV-seropositive. For the CDR3, the DNA is TGTGCCAGCAGCGACAGGAGCCCCGCTACGCAGTATTTT. This codes for CASSDRSPATQYF.